A selection of T cell receptor beta chains follows, all from one sample in a study of blood T cell repertoires in COVID-19. The assay was immunoSEQ multiplex PCR, and TCRdb's table has in-frame clones only and misses some. The table lists 150,000 to 180,000 clones, 65% to 90% of them singletons, with 9.5% to 13% in the top ten. The sample comprised peripheral blood. These receptors originate from a woman aged 60 to 75 with COVID-19, enrolled during active disease. CDR3s include the opening cysteine and the closing phenylalanine or tryptophan. The D gene is left open where the match is weak. The size field is filled for only some rows; it gives once, few, many or a size class.

CDR3nt: TGCGCCAGCAGACGAGGACAGGCACTAGCTAACTATGGCTACACCTTC
CDR3aa: CASRRGQALANYGYTF
abundance: once
v_gene: TRBV4-1
d_gene: TRBD1
j_gene: TRBJ1-2

CDR3nt: TGTGCCAGCAGATCCACAGGGGGGGACAATCAGCCCCAGCATTTT
CDR3aa: CASRSTGGDNQPQHF
abundance: -
v_gene: TRBV28
d_gene: TRBD1
j_gene: TRBJ1-5

CDR3nt: TGCGCCAGCAGCTTCCAACTAGCGGGATCCAATGAGCAGTTCTTC
CDR3aa: CASSFQLAGSNEQFF
abundance: -
v_gene: TRBV5-1
d_gene: TRBD2
j_gene: TRBJ2-1

CDR3nt: TGTGCCAGCACCCACGGGGGAATGAACACTGAAGCTTTCTTT
CDR3aa: CASTHGGMNTEAFF
abundance: -
v_gene: TRBV7-9
d_gene: -
j_gene: TRBJ1-1

CDR3nt: TGTGCCAGCAGCTTAGCCGCAGGGGGTCAGCCCCAGCATTTT
CDR3aa: CASSLAAGGQPQHF
abundance: -
v_gene: TRBV11-2
d_gene: TRBD1
j_gene: TRBJ1-5

CDR3nt: TGTGCCAGCAGCCCCTACAGGGAGAGGACTGAAGCTTTCTTT
CDR3aa: CASSPYRERTEAFF
abundance: -
v_gene: TRBV11-2
d_gene: -
j_gene: TRBJ1-1

CDR3nt: TGCGCCAGCAGCCCTAGGGGGTCGGTCGCTAATGAAAAACTGTTTTTT
CDR3aa: CASSPRGSVANEKLFF
abundance: few
v_gene: TRBV4-1
d_gene: -
j_gene: TRBJ1-4

CDR3nt: TGTGCCAGCAGCTTAGGCGGTCTCAGATCCACCGGGGAGCTGTTTTTT
CDR3aa: CASSLGGLRSTGELFF
abundance: -
v_gene: TRBV5-4
d_gene: -
j_gene: TRBJ2-2

CDR3nt: TGTGCCACCAGCAGCCCCAGACAGGGCGGCAATCAGCCCCAGCATTTT
CDR3aa: CATSSPRQGGNQPQHF
abundance: -
v_gene: TRBV15
d_gene: TRBD1
j_gene: TRBJ1-5

CDR3nt: TGTGCCAGCAGCGATGAACTAGCGGGGGACGGGGAGCTGTTTTTT
CDR3aa: CASSDELAGDGELFF
abundance: -
v_gene: TRBV5-4
d_gene: TRBD2
j_gene: TRBJ2-2

CDR3nt: TGTGCCAGCTCACCAGCCTCAGGGTACTCTGGAAACACCATATATTTT
CDR3aa: CASSPASGYSGNTIYF
abundance: once
v_gene: TRBV18
d_gene: -
j_gene: TRBJ1-3

CDR3nt: TGCGCCAGCGCTCCGGTGGGGGGATTGAACACTGAAGCTTTCTTT
CDR3aa: CASAPVGGLNTEAFF
abundance: -
v_gene: TRBV5-1
d_gene: -
j_gene: TRBJ1-1

CDR3nt: TGTGCCAGCAGCTTACCCATGAACACTGAAGCTTTCTTT
CDR3aa: CASSLPMNTEAFF
abundance: few
v_gene: TRBV7-9
d_gene: -
j_gene: TRBJ1-1

CDR3nt: TGTGCCAGCAGCTGGGGAGGGGGGAGTAGCACTGAAGCTTTCTTT
CDR3aa: CASSWGGGSSTEAFF
abundance: -
v_gene: TRBV5-5
d_gene: -
j_gene: TRBJ1-1

CDR3nt: TGTGCCAGCAGCTTGGGCAGGAACACTGAAGCTTTCTTT
CDR3aa: CASSLGRNTEAFF
abundance: -
v_gene: TRBV11-2
d_gene: -
j_gene: TRBJ1-1

CDR3nt: TGTGCCAGCAGCGTAATGGGCCGCTCCTACAATGAGCAGTTCTTC
CDR3aa: CASSVMGRSYNEQFF
abundance: once
v_gene: TRBV9
d_gene: -
j_gene: TRBJ2-1

CDR3nt: TGTGCCTGGATATGGGTTGAAGGGGCAGGTGGCTACACCTTC
CDR3aa: CAWIWVEGAGGYTF
abundance: -
v_gene: TRBV30
d_gene: -
j_gene: TRBJ1-2

CDR3nt: TGTGCCAGCAGCTTCCCGAGCGGGGGGAAGGAGACCCAGTACTTC
CDR3aa: CASSFPSGGKETQYF
abundance: -
v_gene: TRBV7-2
d_gene: TRBD2
j_gene: TRBJ2-5

CDR3nt: TGTGCCAGCAGCTTATCCCCATACGGAGGGGAAGAGGCTTTCTTT
CDR3aa: CASSLSPYGGEEAFF
abundance: -
v_gene: TRBV7-3
d_gene: -
j_gene: TRBJ1-1

CDR3nt: TGTGCCAGCAGCCCTGGACTAGCGGCCTACGAGCAGTACTTC
CDR3aa: CASSPGLAAYEQYF
abundance: -
v_gene: TRBV11-2
d_gene: TRBD2
j_gene: TRBJ2-7

CDR3nt: TGTGCCAGCAGTTACCCGGGACAGGGGCTGGGTGGCTACACCTTC
CDR3aa: CASSYPGQGLGGYTF
abundance: -
v_gene: TRBV6-5
d_gene: TRBD1
j_gene: TRBJ1-2